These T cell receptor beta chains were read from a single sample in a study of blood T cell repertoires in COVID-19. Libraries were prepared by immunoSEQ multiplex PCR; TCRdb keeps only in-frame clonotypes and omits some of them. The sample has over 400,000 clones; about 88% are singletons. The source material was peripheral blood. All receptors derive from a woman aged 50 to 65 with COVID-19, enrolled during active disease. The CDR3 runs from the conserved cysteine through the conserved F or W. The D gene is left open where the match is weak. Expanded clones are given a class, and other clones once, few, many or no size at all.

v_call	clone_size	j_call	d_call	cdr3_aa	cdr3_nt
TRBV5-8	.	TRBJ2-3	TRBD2	CASSLLAGPTDTQYF	TGTGCCAGCAGCTTACTAGCGGGGCCCACAGATACGCAGTATTTT
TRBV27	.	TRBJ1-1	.	CASSLLTNTEAFF	TGTGCCAGCAGTTTATTGACAAACACTGAAGCTTTCTTT
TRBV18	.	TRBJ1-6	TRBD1	CASSPAGTGLNSPLHF	TGTGCCAGCTCACCAGCCGGGACAGGACTTAATTCACCCCTCCACTTT
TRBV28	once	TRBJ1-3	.	CASSFPNSGNTIYF	TGTGCCAGCAGTTTCCCCAACTCTGGAAACACCATATATTTT
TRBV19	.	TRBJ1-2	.	CASSPDTNYGYTF	TGTGCCAGTAGTCCAGACACCAACTATGGCTACACCTTC
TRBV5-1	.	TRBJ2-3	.	CASSLEFEDSYTDTQYF	TGCGCCAGCAGCTTGGAGTTCGAGGACAGCTACACAGATACGCAGTATTTT
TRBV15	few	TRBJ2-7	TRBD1	CATSRGKGTDRREQYF	TGTGCCACCAGCCGGGGAAAAGGGACGGACAGGCGCGAGCAGTACTTC
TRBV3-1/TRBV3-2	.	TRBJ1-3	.	CASSQDYTSSGNTIYF	TGTGCCAGCAGCCAAGATTACACTAGCTCTGGAAACACCATATATTTT
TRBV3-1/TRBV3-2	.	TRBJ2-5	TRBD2	CASSQPSGGKTQYF	TGTGCCAGCAGCCAACCTAGCGGGGGTAAGACCCAGTACTTC
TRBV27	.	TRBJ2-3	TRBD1	CASSQTGGPDTQYF	TGTGCCAGCAGTCAGACAGGGGGCCCAGATACGCAGTATTTT
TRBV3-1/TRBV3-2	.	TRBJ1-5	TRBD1	CASSSGQGGFNQPQHF	TGTGCCAGCAGCTCAGGACAGGGGGGGTTCAATCAGCCCCAGCATTTT
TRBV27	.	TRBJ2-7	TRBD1	CASSRTGGQYEQYF	TGTGCCAGCAGTCGGACAGGGGGCCAGTACGAGCAGTACTTC
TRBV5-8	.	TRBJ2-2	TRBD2	CASSFRGGNTGELFF	TGTGCCAGCAGCTTCCGGGGGGGCAACACCGGGGAGCTGTTTTTT
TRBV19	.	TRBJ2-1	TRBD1	CASKRDSAYNEQFF	TGTGCCAGTAAACGGGACAGCGCCTACAATGAGCAGTTCTTC
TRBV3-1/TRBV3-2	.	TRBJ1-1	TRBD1	CASSPWTGGTEAFF	TGTGCCAGCAGCCCCTGGACAGGGGGCACTGAAGCTTTCTTT
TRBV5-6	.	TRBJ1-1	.	CASSYDPGITEAFF	TGTGCCAGCAGCTATGATCCAGGGATCACTGAAGCTTTCTTT
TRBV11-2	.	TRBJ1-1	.	CASSFGGSEAFF	TGTGCCAGCAGCTTTGGAGGTAGTGAAGCTTTCTTT
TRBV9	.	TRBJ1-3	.	CASSVGSSGNTIYF	TGTGCCAGCAGCGTAGGTAGCTCTGGAAACACCATATATTTT
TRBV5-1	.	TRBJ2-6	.	CASSPTYSGANVLTF	TGCGCCAGCAGTCCAACTTACTCTGGGGCCAACGTCCTGACTTTC
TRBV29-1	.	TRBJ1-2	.	CSVVGVSGNGYTF	TGCAGCGTTGTCGGGGTGAGTGGCAATGGCTACACCTTC
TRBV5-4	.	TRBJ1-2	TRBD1	CASSFGRGQGAYGYTF	TGTGCCAGCAGCTTCGGTAGGGGACAGGGGGCGTATGGCTACACCTTC
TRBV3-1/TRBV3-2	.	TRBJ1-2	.	CASSQVGDGYTF	TGTGCCAGCAGCCAGGTGGGCGATGGCTACACCTTC
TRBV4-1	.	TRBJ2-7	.	CASTPGVFSDEQYF	TGCGCCAGCACACCAGGGGTTTTTTCAGACGAGCAGTACTTC
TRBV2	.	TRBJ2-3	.	CASNPTTDTQYF	TGTGCCAGCAATCCGACTACAGATACGCAGTATTTT
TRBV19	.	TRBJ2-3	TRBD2	CASSMEAGGTQYF	TGTGCCAGTAGTATGGAAGCGGGGGGGACGCAGTATTTT
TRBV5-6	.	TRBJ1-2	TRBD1	CASLRTGGDGYTF	TGTGCCAGCCTTAGGACAGGGGGCGATGGCTACACCTTC
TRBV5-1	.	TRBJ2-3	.	CASSQSDTQYF	TGCGCCAGCAGCCAATCAGATACGCAGTATTTT
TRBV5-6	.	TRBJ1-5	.	CASSQARGQSNQPQHF	TGTGCCAGCAGCCAGGCCAGGGGTCAGAGCAATCAGCCCCAGCATTTT
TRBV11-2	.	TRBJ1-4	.	CASSLLGGAEKLFF	TGTGCCAGCAGCTTATTAGGGGGAGCTGAAAAACTGTTTTTT
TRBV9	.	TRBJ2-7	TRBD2	CASSPHPSGGYEQYF	TGTGCCAGCAGCCCCCACCCTAGCGGGGGTTACGAGCAGTACTTC
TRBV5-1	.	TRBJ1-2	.	CASATGDTFNPDGYTF	TGCGCCAGCGCGACCGGGGACACCTTCAACCCCGATGGCTACACCTTC
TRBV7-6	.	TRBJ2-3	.	CASSRTDTQYF	TGTGCCAGCAGCCGTACAGATACGCAGTATTTT
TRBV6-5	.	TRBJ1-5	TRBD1	CASSTDRVNQPQHF	TGTGCCAGCAGTACTGACAGGGTGAATCAGCCCCAGCATTTT
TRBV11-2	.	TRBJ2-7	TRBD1	CASSLAYGQVYEQYF	TGTGCCAGCAGCTTAGCATACGGACAGGTCTACGAGCAGTACTTC
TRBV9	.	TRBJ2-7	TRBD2	CASSALSGGPTNEQYF	TGTGCCAGCAGCGCCCTCTCGGGGGGGCCAACCAACGAGCAGTACTTC
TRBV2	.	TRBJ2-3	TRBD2	CASTQPAGAPDTQYF	TGTGCCAGCACCCAGCCAGCGGGGGCCCCAGATACGCAGTATTTT
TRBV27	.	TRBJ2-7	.	CASSGLGGNEQYF	TGTGCCAGCAGCGGACTTGGGGGGAACGAGCAGTACTTC
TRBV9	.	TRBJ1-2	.	CASSTGGEGQDGYTF	TGTGCCAGCAGCACCGGGGGAGAAGGTCAAGATGGCTACACCTTC
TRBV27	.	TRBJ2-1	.	CASSKEGMVYNEQFF	TGTGCCAGCAGTAAGGAGGGGATGGTCTACAATGAGCAGTTCTTC
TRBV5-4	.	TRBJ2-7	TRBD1	CASSSPDRTYYEQYF	TGTGCCAGCAGCTCGCCGGACAGGACTTACTACGAGCAGTACTTC
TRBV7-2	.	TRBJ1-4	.	CASSLGRGPTNEKLFF	TGTGCCAGCAGCTTAGGGAGGGGACCCACTAATGAAAAACTGTTTTTT
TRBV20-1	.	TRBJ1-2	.	CGGGGIYGYTF	TGTGGAGGTGGGGGGATCTATGGCTACACCTTC
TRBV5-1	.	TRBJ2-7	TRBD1	CASSPEGTDVYEQYF	TGCGCCAGCAGCCCCGAAGGGACAGACGTCTACGAGCAGTACTTC
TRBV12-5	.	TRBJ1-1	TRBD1	CASGLGHKRDRGHGVTEAFF	TGTGCTAGTGGTTTGGGACATAAGAGGGACAGGGGCCACGGGGTAACTGAAGCTTTCTTT
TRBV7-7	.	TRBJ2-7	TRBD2	CASSAPESGGSYEQYF	TGTGCCAGCAGCGCCCCAGAGAGCGGGGGATCCTACGAGCAGTACTTC
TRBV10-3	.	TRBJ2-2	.	CAISEAPQNTGELFF	TGTGCCATCAGTGAGGCGCCTCAGAACACCGGGGAGCTGTTTTTT
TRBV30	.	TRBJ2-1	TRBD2	CAWGLAGGNEQFF	TGTGCCTGGGGACTAGCGGGGGGCAATGAGCAGTTCTTC
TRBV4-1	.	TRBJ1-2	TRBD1	CASSQGDRGLWGYTF	TGCGCCAGCAGCCAAGGGGACAGGGGGCTCTGGGGCTACACCTTC
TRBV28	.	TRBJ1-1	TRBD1	CASSLQGGNTEAFF	TGTGCCAGCAGTTTACAGGGGGGGAACACTGAAGCTTTCTTT
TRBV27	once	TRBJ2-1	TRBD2	CASSSHDFPTSGVYNEQFF	TGTGCCAGCAGTTCCCACGACTTTCCGACTAGCGGGGTCTACAATGAGCAGTTCTTC
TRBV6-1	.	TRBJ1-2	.	CASSETPDSPYGYTF	TGTGCCAGCAGTGAAACCCCGGACAGCCCCTATGGCTACACCTTC
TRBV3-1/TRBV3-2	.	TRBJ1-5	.	CASSFRSYQPQHF	TGTGCCAGCAGCTTCCGGTCCTATCAGCCCCAGCATTTT
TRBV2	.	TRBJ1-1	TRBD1	CASMPLQGAQTEAFF	TGTGCCAGCATGCCTTTGCAGGGGGCGCAAACTGAAGCTTTCTTT
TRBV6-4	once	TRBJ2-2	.	CASSRELGTGELFF	TGTGCCAGCAGTCGGGAACTGGGGACCGGGGAGCTGTTTTTT